The present TCR beta chain was sequenced within a study of T cells in Graves' hyperthyroidism and ophthalmopathy. Findings and limits, study-wide: Most thyroid clonotypes expanded above 0.001 appeared in blood too.

A remark on this clonotype: The antigen is undetermined.

RNA transcripts provided the source from which TCR beta CDR3 regions were amplified. An initial round of RT-PCR targeting the TCR CDR3 relied on the HTBI primer set. TCRdb redid the calling of the multiplex PCR reads with MiXCR, one entry per CDR3 protein. Of some 400,000 distinct CDR3 sequences listed, about 15% are singletons. The sequence came from a woman in her sixties or seventies with Graves' hyperthyroidism. The specimen sequenced was blood.

The CDR3 DNA is TGCAGCGGGCAGGACAGGGCCACCGGGGAGCTGTTTTTT. It translates to CSGQDRATGELFF. The J gene is TRBJ2-2, the V gene TRBV29-1; 8 nucleotides line up with TRBD1. The CDR3 covers 13 residues. With 7 bases clipped from V and 4 bases from J, the junction kept 5 bases outside the gene matches. Germline V gives CDR1 SQVTM, CDR2 ANQGSEA.